Listed below are T cell receptor beta chains from one sample, sequenced in a study of blood T cell repertoires in COVID-19. Libraries were prepared by immunoSEQ multiplex PCR; TCRdb keeps only in-frame clonotypes and omits some of them. The sample includes 140,000 to 150,000 clones, roughly 79% of them seen just once. The sample taken for sequencing was peripheral blood. The receptors stem from a woman in her sixties with acute or convalescent COVID-19. CDR3s include the opening cysteine and the closing phenylalanine or tryptophan. A D gene is named only where the DNA matches it firmly. For some rows the clone size is stated as once, few or many, or as a class when expanded; others skip it.

v_gene: TRBV4-2
abundance: NA
j_gene: TRBJ1-4
d_gene: NA
CDR3aa: CASSQDAGAGNEKLFF
CDR3nt: TGTGCCAGCAGCCAAGATGCGGGGGCGGGGAATGAAAAACTGTTTTTT

v_gene: TRBV3-1/TRBV3-2
abundance: NA
j_gene: TRBJ1-1
d_gene: NA
CDR3aa: CASSLTGVNTEAFF
CDR3nt: TGTGCCAGCAGCCTCACAGGAGTGAACACTGAAGCTTTCTTT

v_gene: TRBV2
abundance: NA
j_gene: TRBJ1-1
d_gene: NA
CDR3aa: CASIAGSLTAFF
CDR3nt: TGTGCCAGCATCGCAGGGTCACTCACGGCTTTCTTT

v_gene: TRBV2
abundance: NA
j_gene: TRBJ1-1
d_gene: NA
CDR3aa: CASLQYTEAFF
CDR3nt: TGTGCCAGCCTTCAGTACACTGAAGCTTTCTTT

v_gene: TRBV14
abundance: NA
j_gene: TRBJ2-3
d_gene: NA
CDR3aa: CASSPGFPDTQYF
CDR3nt: TGTGCCAGCAGCCCGGGTTTCCCAGATACGCAGTATTTT

v_gene: TRBV10-2
abundance: NA
j_gene: TRBJ1-2
d_gene: NA
CDR3aa: CASTPGVDGYTF
CDR3nt: TGCGCCAGCACCCCAGGGGTGGATGGCTACACCTTC

v_gene: TRBV24-1
abundance: NA
j_gene: TRBJ2-5
d_gene: TRBD2
CDR3aa: CATSDALAGARETQYF
CDR3nt: TGTGCCACCAGTGATGCACTAGCGGGAGCTCGAGAGACCCAGTACTTC

v_gene: TRBV15
abundance: once
j_gene: TRBJ1-2
d_gene: NA
CDR3aa: CATSRDRPGSLDYGYTF
CDR3nt: TGTGCCACCAGCAGAGATCGACCGGGGAGCCTTGACTATGGCTACACCTTC

v_gene: TRBV5-5
abundance: NA
j_gene: TRBJ2-3
d_gene: NA
CDR3aa: CASSLRGFSDTQYF
CDR3nt: TGTGCCAGCAGCTTGAGGGGGTTCTCAGATACGCAGTATTTT

v_gene: TRBV11-3
abundance: NA
j_gene: TRBJ2-7
d_gene: NA
CDR3aa: CASSLGGGQHYEQYF
CDR3nt: TGTGCCAGCAGCTTAGGGGGGGGGCAACACTACGAGCAGTACTTC

v_gene: TRBV20-1
abundance: NA
j_gene: TRBJ2-5
d_gene: NA
CDR3aa: CSASKGGETQYF
CDR3nt: TGCAGTGCTAGTAAGGGAGGAGAGACCCAGTACTTC

v_gene: TRBV4-1
abundance: NA
j_gene: TRBJ2-5
d_gene: NA
CDR3aa: CASSPEGGADQETQYF
CDR3nt: TGCGCCAGCAGCCCAGAGGGCGGGGCGGACCAAGAGACCCAGTACTTC

v_gene: TRBV2
abundance: NA
j_gene: TRBJ2-1
d_gene: TRBD2
CDR3aa: CASRPGTSGDNEQFF
CDR3nt: TGTGCCAGCAGGCCTGGGACTAGCGGAGACAATGAGCAGTTCTTC

v_gene: TRBV28
abundance: NA
j_gene: TRBJ2-3
d_gene: TRBD2
CDR3aa: CASSLSAGGVTDTQYF
CDR3nt: TGTGCCAGCAGTTTATCAGCGGGAGGAGTCACAGATACGCAGTATTTT

v_gene: TRBV15
abundance: NA
j_gene: TRBJ2-7
d_gene: TRBD1
CDR3aa: CATSRDDRGDYEQYF
CDR3nt: TGTGCCACCAGCAGAGACGACAGGGGTGACTACGAGCAGTACTTC

v_gene: TRBV19
abundance: NA
j_gene: TRBJ1-1
d_gene: TRBD1
CDR3aa: CASSPRTGLNTEAFF
CDR3nt: TGTGCCAGTAGTCCGCGGACAGGATTGAACACTGAAGCTTTCTTT

v_gene: TRBV2
abundance: once
j_gene: TRBJ2-2
d_gene: TRBD2
CDR3aa: CASGGRGGSTGELFF
CDR3nt: TGTGCCAGCGGGGGCCGGGGGGGAAGCACCGGGGAGCTGTTTTTT

v_gene: TRBV28
abundance: few
j_gene: TRBJ1-6
d_gene: NA
CDR3aa: CASRWEASSPLHF
CDR3nt: TGTGCCAGCAGGTGGGAGGCGAGTTCACCCCTCCACTTT

v_gene: TRBV5-1
abundance: NA
j_gene: TRBJ2-2
d_gene: TRBD1
CDR3aa: CASTLGPGQGGTGELFF
CDR3nt: TGCGCCAGCACCTTGGGACCGGGACAGGGGGGCACCGGGGAGCTGTTTTTT

v_gene: TRBV7-6
abundance: medium-sized
j_gene: TRBJ2-7
d_gene: TRBD2
CDR3aa: CASSFLAGDDNTYEQYF
CDR3nt: TGTGCCAGCAGCTTTCTAGCGGGAGACGACAACACCTACGAGCAGTACTTC

v_gene: TRBV28
abundance: NA
j_gene: TRBJ2-1
d_gene: TRBD1
CDR3aa: CASSLPGTGDNEQFF
CDR3nt: TGTGCCAGCAGTCTGCCCGGGACAGGGGACAATGAGCAGTTCTTC

v_gene: TRBV20-1
abundance: NA
j_gene: TRBJ2-1
d_gene: NA
CDR3aa: CSATVYNEQFF
CDR3nt: TGCAGTGCTACGGTCTACAATGAGCAGTTCTTC

v_gene: TRBV27
abundance: NA
j_gene: TRBJ2-1
d_gene: TRBD2
CDR3aa: CASSSAGLAGKQFF
CDR3nt: TGTGCCAGCAGTTCAGCCGGACTAGCGGGGAAGCAGTTCTTC

v_gene: TRBV5-4
abundance: NA
j_gene: TRBJ2-1
d_gene: TRBD1
CDR3aa: CASSFMGQGARNEQFF
CDR3nt: TGTGCCAGCAGCTTCATGGGACAGGGGGCGAGGAATGAGCAGTTCTTC

v_gene: TRBV19
abundance: NA
j_gene: TRBJ2-3
d_gene: TRBD2
CDR3aa: CASSTVRGLAGITDTQYF
CDR3nt: TGTGCCAGTAGTACGGTACGGGGACTAGCGGGGATCACAGATACGCAGTATTTT

v_gene: TRBV4-1
abundance: few
j_gene: TRBJ2-3
d_gene: TRBD2
CDR3aa: CASSLGGSGRLDTQYF
CDR3nt: TGCGCCAGCAGCCTGGGAGGTAGCGGGAGGTTGGATACGCAGTATTTT

v_gene: TRBV5-4
abundance: NA
j_gene: TRBJ2-3
d_gene: NA
CDR3aa: CASSLPGGGTDTQYF
CDR3nt: TGTGCCAGCAGCTTACCCGGAGGTGGCACAGATACGCAGTATTTT

v_gene: TRBV27
abundance: NA
j_gene: TRBJ1-5
d_gene: NA
CDR3aa: CASSLVRGSQPQHF
CDR3nt: TGTGCCAGCAGCCTTGTTCGGGGGAGTCAGCCCCAGCATTTT

v_gene: TRBV28
abundance: NA
j_gene: TRBJ2-1
d_gene: TRBD2
CDR3aa: CASSLALASGRWDNEQFF
CDR3nt: TGTGCCAGCAGTTTAGCTCTGGCTAGCGGGAGGTGGGACAATGAGCAGTTCTTC

v_gene: TRBV5-1
abundance: NA
j_gene: TRBJ2-1
d_gene: TRBD2
CDR3aa: CASSWPQSPNSGGNNEQFF
CDR3nt: TGCGCCAGCAGCTGGCCCCAAAGTCCCAATAGCGGGGGTAACAATGAGCAGTTCTTC

v_gene: TRBV7-3
abundance: NA
j_gene: TRBJ2-2
d_gene: NA
CDR3aa: CASSSRVTGELFF
CDR3nt: TGTGCCAGCAGCTCCAGGGTAACCGGGGAGCTGTTTTTT